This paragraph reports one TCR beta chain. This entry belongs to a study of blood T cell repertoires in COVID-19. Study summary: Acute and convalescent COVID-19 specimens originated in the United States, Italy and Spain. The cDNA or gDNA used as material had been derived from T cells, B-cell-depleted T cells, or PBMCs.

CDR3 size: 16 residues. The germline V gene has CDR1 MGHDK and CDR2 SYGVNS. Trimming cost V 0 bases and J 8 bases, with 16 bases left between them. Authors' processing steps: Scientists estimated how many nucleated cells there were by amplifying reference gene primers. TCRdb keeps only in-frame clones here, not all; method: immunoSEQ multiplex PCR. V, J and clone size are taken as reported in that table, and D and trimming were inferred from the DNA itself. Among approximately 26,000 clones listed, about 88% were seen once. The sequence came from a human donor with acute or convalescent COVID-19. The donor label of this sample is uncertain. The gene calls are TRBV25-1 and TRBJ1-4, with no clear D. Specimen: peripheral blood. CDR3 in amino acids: CASSEYRLTNGEKLFF. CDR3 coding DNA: TGTGCCAGCAGTGAATATAGATTGACCAACGGGGAAAAACTGTTTTTT.